A selection of T cell receptor beta chains follows, all from one sample in a study of T cell responses to AZD1222 COVID-19 vaccine. Data came from immunoSEQ multiplex PCR; TCRdb stores just in-frame clones and leaves some out. The table lists about 140,000 clones, 89% of them singletons. The sequencing used peripheral blood, collected on day 0 of AZD1222 vaccination. These receptors were collected from an adult in good health. The CDR3 runs from the conserved cysteine through the conserved F or W. A D gene is named only where the DNA matches it firmly. Size is stated for part of the rows, as once, few or many counts, or as a class when the clone is expanded.

d_call,clone_size,v_call,j_call,cdr3_aa,cdr3_nt
NA,once,TRBV6-4,TRBJ2-4,CASTTGDPPGNIQYF,TGTGCCAGCACTACCGGGGACCCTCCTGGGAACATTCAGTACTTC
TRBD1,NA,TRBV6-5,TRBJ1-3,CASSKQGGTGNTIYF,TGTGCCAGCAGTAAACAGGGGGGTACGGGAAACACCATATATTTT
TRBD1,NA,TRBV6-2/TRBV6-3,TRBJ1-1,CASSPHRGNTEAFF,TGTGCCAGCAGTCCCCACAGGGGCAACACTGAAGCTTTCTTT
NA,NA,TRBV2,TRBJ1-2,CASSVSEDGYTF,TGTGCCAGCAGTGTGTCAGAGGATGGCTACACCTTC
NA,NA,TRBV6-4,TRBJ2-3,CASSDAGNPADTQYF,TGTGCCAGCAGTGACGCGGGAAACCCCGCAGATACGCAGTATTTT
NA,NA,TRBV7-6,TRBJ1-3,CASSLDRALPGNTIYF,TGTGCCAGCAGCTTAGACAGGGCCCTCCCTGGAAACACCATATATTTT
TRBD2,NA,TRBV28,TRBJ2-7,CASSSPLQWEGRSQYF,TGTGCCAGCAGTTCTCCCCTACAGTGGGAGGGCAGATCGCAGTACTTC
NA,NA,TRBV6-2/TRBV6-3,TRBJ2-7,CASSLGMDGAYEQYF,TGTGCCAGCAGCCTAGGTATGGACGGAGCCTACGAGCAGTACTTC
NA,NA,TRBV30,TRBJ1-4,CAWSDGAANEKLFF,TGTGCCTGGAGTGACGGTGCGGCTAATGAAAAACTGTTTTTT
NA,NA,TRBV5-1,TRBJ2-5,CASSFGTLDQETQYF,TGCGCCAGCAGCTTCGGAACTCTGGACCAAGAGACCCAGTACTTC
NA,NA,TRBV5-1,TRBJ2-2,CASSLSGRNTGELFF,TGCGCCAGCAGCTTGTCCGGACGGAACACCGGGGAGCTGTTTTTT
TRBD1,NA,TRBV6-6,TRBJ1-5,CASSYRQGGNQPQHF,TGTGCCAGCAGTTACCGACAGGGGGGCAATCAGCCCCAGCATTTT
TRBD1,few,TRBV28,TRBJ1-1,CASSLNRGFTEAFF,TGTGCCAGCAGTTTGAACAGGGGCTTCACTGAAGCTTTCTTT
TRBD2,NA,TRBV6-1,TRBJ2-7,CASSESLLAGPVDEQYF,TGTGCCAGCAGTGAATCCCTATTAGCGGGGCCGGTCGACGAGCAGTACTTC
NA,once,TRBV5-6,TRBJ2-3,CASIFLDTQYF,TGTGCCAGCATCTTTCTAGATACGCAGTATTTT
NA,NA,TRBV7-9,TRBJ1-2,CASSIKSGDDLNYGYTF,TGTGCCAGCAGCATCAAATCGGGGGATGATCTTAACTATGGCTACACCTTC
TRBD1,NA,TRBV5-4,TRBJ1-3,CASSLDRGRGNTIYF,TGTGCCAGCAGCCTAGACAGGGGTCGAGGAAACACCATATATTTT
TRBD1,NA,TRBV7-9,TRBJ1-4,CASSAYRGATNEKLFF,TGTGCCAGCAGCGCCTACAGGGGAGCAACTAATGAAAAACTGTTTTTT
TRBD1,few,TRBV19,TRBJ2-7,CASSVGTGSYEQYF,TGTGCCAGTAGTGTTGGGACAGGGTCCTACGAGCAGTACTTC
TRBD1,NA,TRBV19,TRBJ1-2,CASSIPTGQGSQGYTF,TGTGCCAGTAGTATCCCCACGGGACAGGGCTCACAGGGCTACACCTTC
TRBD1,NA,TRBV5-1,TRBJ2-3,CASSLVPQYRGDTDTQYF,TGCGCCAGCAGCTTGGTCCCTCAATACAGGGGCGACACAGATACGCAGTATTTT
NA,NA,TRBV27,TRBJ1-5,CASAAVRDNQPQHF,TGTGCCAGCGCAGCCGTCAGGGATAATCAGCCCCAGCATTTT
NA,NA,TRBV4-1,TRBJ1-2,CASSQVRTDSYGYTF,TGCGCCAGCAGCCAAGTTAGGACAGACTCCTATGGCTACACCTTC
NA,NA,TRBV29-1,TRBJ1-2,CSATPGQPNYGYTF,TGCAGCGCAACCCCGGGTCAGCCCAACTATGGCTACACCTTC
NA,NA,TRBV10-2,TRBJ1-3,CASSENRGPFSGNTIYF,TGCGCCAGCAGTGAGAATAGGGGACCCTTTTCTGGAAACACCATATATTTT
NA,once,TRBV4-1,TRBJ1-1,CASSQDPTPGSGTEAFF,TGCGCCAGCAGCCAAGATCCGACCCCAGGGAGTGGCACTGAAGCTTTCTTT
NA,NA,TRBV27,TRBJ1-1,CASSLIRGWESEAFF,TGTGCCAGCAGTTTAATACGGGGCTGGGAATCTGAAGCTTTCTTT
TRBD1,NA,TRBV10-3,TRBJ1-1,CAINGQGNTEAFF,TGTGCCATCAACGGACAGGGGAACACTGAAGCTTTCTTT
NA,NA,TRBV28,TRBJ1-2,CAPSWGYTF,TGTGCCCCCAGTTGGGGCTACACCTTC
NA,NA,TRBV18,TRBJ2-7,CASSPDTPGREGQYF,TGTGCCAGCTCACCGGACACCCCCGGTAGGGAAGGGCAGTACTTC
NA,NA,TRBV4-1,TRBJ2-7,CASSIQGVGPYEQYF,TGCGCCAGCAGCATCCAGGGAGTGGGGCCCTACGAGCAGTACTTC
NA,NA,TRBV18,TRBJ1-1,CASSPDSRTNTEAFF,TGTGCCAGCTCACCTGATTCCAGGACGAACACTGAAGCTTTCTTT
NA,once,TRBV12-3/TRBV12-4,TRBJ1-1,CASSQQRNTEAFF,TGTGCCAGCAGCCAACAGAGAAACACTGAAGCTTTCTTT
NA,NA,TRBV7-3,TRBJ1-1,CASSEGQNTEAFF,TGTGCCAGCAGCGAGGGACAGAACACTGAAGCTTTCTTT
TRBD1,NA,TRBV6-5,TRBJ2-1,CASSYYPLQGSGEQFF,TGTGCCAGCAGTTACTATCCGCTACAGGGGTCCGGTGAGCAGTTCTTC
NA,NA,TRBV19,TRBJ1-2,CASSIVSGNYGYTF,TGTGCCAGTAGTATCGTCAGTGGGAACTATGGCTACACCTTC
NA,once,TRBV13,TRBJ2-3,CASTRGITDTQYF,TGTGCCAGCACGCGAGGGATAACAGATACGCAGTATTTT
NA,NA,TRBV28,TRBJ1-1,CASSQIYRVAEAFF,TGTGCCAGCAGTCAAATCTACAGGGTTGCTGAAGCTTTCTTT
NA,NA,TRBV6-2/TRBV6-3,TRBJ2-5,CASSYELPETQYF,TGTGCCAGCAGTTACGAGCTACCCGAGACCCAGTACTTC
NA,NA,TRBV6-5,TRBJ1-2,CASSYGQIANYGYTF,TGTGCCAGCAGTTACGGGCAGATAGCTAACTATGGCTACACCTTC
NA,NA,TRBV27,TRBJ1-2,CASRGVRGYTF,TGTGCCTCCCGCGGGGTGCGTGGCTACACCTTC
TRBD1,NA,TRBV18,TRBJ2-7,CASSETGGLRYEQYF,TGTGCCAGCTCAGAAACAGGGGGCTTAAGGTACGAGCAGTACTTC